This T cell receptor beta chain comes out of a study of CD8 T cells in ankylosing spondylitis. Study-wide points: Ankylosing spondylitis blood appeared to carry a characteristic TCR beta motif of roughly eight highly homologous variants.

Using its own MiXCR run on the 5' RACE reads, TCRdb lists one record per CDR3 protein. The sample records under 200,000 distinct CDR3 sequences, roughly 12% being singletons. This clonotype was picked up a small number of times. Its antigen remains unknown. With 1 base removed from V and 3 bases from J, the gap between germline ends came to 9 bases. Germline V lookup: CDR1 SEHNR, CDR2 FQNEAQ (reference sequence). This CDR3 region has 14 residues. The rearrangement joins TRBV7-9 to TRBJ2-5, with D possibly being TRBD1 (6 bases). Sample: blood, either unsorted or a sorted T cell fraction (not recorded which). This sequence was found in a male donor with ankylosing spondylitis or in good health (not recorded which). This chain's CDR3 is CASSLGRTEETQYF. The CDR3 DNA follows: TGTGCCAGCAGCTTAGGGAGGACAGAAGAGACCCAGTACTTC.